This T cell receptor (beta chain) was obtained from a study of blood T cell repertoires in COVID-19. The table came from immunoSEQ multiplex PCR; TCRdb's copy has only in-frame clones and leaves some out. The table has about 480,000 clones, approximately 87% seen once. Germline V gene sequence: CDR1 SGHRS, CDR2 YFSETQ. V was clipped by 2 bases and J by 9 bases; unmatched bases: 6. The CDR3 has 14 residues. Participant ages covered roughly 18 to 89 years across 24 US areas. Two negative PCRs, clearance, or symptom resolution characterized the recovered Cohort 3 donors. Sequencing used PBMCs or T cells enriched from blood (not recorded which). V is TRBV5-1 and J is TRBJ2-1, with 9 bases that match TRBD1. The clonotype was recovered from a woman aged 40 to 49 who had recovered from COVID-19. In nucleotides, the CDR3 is TGCGCCAGCAGCTTCGGACAGGGGCGAGGTGAGCAGTTCTTC. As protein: CASSFGQGRGEQFF.